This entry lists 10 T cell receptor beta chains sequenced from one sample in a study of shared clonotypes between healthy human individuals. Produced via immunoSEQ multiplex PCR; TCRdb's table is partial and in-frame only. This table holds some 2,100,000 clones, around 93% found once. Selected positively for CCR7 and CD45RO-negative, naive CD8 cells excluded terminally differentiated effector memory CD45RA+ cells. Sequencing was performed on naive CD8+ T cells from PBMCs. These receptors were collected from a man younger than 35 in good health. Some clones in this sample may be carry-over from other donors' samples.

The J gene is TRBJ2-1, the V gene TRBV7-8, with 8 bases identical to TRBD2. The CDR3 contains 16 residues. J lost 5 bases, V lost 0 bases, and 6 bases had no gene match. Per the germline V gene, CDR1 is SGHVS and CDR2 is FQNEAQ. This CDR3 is CASSLALAGSHNEQFF. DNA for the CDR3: TGTGCCAGCAGCTTAGCCTTAGCGGGAAGCCACAATGAGCAGTTCTTC.

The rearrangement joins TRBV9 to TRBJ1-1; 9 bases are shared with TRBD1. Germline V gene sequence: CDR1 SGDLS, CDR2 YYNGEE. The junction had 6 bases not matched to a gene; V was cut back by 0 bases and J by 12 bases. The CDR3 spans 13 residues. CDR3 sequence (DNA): TGTGCCAGCAGCGTAGGACAGGGGGGGATGACTTTCTTT. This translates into CASSVGQGGMTFF.

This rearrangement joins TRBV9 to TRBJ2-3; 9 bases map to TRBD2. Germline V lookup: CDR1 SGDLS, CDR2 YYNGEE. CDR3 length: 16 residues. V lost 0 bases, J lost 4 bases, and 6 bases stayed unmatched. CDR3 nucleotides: TGTGCCAGCAGCGTAGACGCGGGAGGGCGCGCAGATACGCAGTATTTT. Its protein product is CASSVDAGGRADTQYF. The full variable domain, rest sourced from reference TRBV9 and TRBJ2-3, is DSGVTQTPKHLITATGQRVTLRCSPRSGDLSVYWYQQSLDQGLQFLIQYYNGEERAKGNILERFSAQQFPDLHSELNLSSLELGDSALYFCASSVDAGGRADTQYFGPGTRLTVL.

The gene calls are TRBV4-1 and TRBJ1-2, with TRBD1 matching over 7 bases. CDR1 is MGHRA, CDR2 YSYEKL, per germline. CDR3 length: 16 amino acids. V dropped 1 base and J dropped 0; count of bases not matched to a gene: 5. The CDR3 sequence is CASSQAGTDTNYGYTF. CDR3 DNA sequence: TGCGCCAGCAGCCAAGCCGGGACAGACACTAACTATGGCTACACCTTC.

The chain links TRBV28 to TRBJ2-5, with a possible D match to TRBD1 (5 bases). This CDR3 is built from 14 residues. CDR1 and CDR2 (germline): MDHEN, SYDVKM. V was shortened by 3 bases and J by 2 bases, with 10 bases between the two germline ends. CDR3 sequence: CASSLAGIQETQYF. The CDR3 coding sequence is TGTGCCAGCAGTTTGGCAGGGATTCAAGAGACCCAGTACTTC. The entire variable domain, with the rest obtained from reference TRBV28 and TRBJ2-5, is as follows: DVKVTQSSRYLVKRTGEKVFLECVQDMDHENMFWYRQDPGLGLRLIYFSYDVKMKEKGDIPEGYSVSREKKERFSLILESASTNQTSMYLCASSLAGIQETQYFGPGTRLLVL.

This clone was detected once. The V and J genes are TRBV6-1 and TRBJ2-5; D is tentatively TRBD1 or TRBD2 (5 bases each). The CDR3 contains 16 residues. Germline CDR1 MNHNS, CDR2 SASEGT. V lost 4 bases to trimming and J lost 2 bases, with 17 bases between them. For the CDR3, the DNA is TGTGCCAGCAGTGCGCTACCTCAGGGAGATCAAGAGACCCAGTACTTC. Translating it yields CASSALPQGDQETQYF.

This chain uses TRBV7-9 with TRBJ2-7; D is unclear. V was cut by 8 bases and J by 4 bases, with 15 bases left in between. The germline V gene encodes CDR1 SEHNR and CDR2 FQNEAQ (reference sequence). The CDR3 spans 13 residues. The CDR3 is CASGQDPFYEQYF. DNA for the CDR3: TGTGCCAGCGGCCAGGACCCTTTTTACGAGCAGTACTTC. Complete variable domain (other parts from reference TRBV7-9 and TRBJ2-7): DTGVSQNPRHKITKRGQNVTFRCDPISEHNRLYWYRQTLGQGPEFLTYFQNEAQLEKSRLLSDRFSAERPKGSFSTLEIQRTEQGDSAMYLCASGQDPFYEQYFGPGTRLTVT.

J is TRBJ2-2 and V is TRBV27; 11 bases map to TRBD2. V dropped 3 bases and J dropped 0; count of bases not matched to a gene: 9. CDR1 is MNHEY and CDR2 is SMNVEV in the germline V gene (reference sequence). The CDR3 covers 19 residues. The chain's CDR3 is CASSLDQGLAETNTGELFF. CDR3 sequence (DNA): TGTGCCAGCAGTTTGGACCAGGGACTAGCGGAAACGAACACCGGGGAGCTGTTTTTT.

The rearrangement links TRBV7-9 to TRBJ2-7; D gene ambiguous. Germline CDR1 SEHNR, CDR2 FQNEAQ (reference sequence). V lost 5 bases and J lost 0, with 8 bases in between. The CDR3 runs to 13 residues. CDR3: CASSIRNSYEQYF. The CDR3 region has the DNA TGTGCCAGCAGCATTCGGAACTCCTACGAGCAGTACTTC.

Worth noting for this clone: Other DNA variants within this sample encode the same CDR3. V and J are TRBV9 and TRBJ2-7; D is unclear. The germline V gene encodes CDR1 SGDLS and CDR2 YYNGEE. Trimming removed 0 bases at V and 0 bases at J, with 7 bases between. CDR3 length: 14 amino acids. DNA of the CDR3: TGTGCCAGCAGCGTAGGCCCGGACTCCTACGAGCAGTACTTC. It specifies CASSVGPDSYEQYF. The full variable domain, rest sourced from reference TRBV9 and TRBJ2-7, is DSGVTQTPKHLITATGQRVTLRCSPRSGDLSVYWYQQSLDQGLQFLIQYYNGEERAKGNILERFSAQQFPDLHSELNLSSLELGDSALYFCASSVGPDSYEQYFGPGTRLTVT.